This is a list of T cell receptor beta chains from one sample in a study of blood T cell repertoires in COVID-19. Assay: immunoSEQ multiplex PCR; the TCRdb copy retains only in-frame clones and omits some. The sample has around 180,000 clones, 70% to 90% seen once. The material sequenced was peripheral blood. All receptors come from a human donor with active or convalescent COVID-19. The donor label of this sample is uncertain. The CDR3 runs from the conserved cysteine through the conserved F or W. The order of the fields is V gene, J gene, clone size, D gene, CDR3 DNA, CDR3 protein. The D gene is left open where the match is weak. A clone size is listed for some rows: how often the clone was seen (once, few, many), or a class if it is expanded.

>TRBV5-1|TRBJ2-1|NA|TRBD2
TGCGCCAGCAGGACACTGGGACTAGCGGGACCGAATGAGCAGTTCTTC
CASRTLGLAGPNEQFF
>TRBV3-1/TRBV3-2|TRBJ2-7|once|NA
TGTGCCAGCACCCTAAATGGGGGGACCTACGAGCAGTACTTC
CASTLNGGTYEQYF
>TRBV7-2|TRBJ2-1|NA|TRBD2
TGTGCCAGCAGCTACCAGGGCCCGGGAGGGGGTGAGCAGTTCTTC
CASSYQGPGGGEQFF
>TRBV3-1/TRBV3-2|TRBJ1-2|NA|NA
TGTGCCAGCAGCCAAGTCTTGTCCTATGGCTACACCTTC
CASSQVLSYGYTF
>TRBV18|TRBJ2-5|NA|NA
TGTGCCAGCTCACCACCGGCGGAAGAGACCCAGTACTTC
CASSPPAEETQYF
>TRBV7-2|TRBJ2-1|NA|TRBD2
TGTGCCAGCAGCCGGACTAGGTGGGGATTCTACAATGAGCAGTTCTTC
CASSRTRWGFYNEQFF
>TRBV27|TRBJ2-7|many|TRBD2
TGTGCCAGCCGATCGCTGCCCACTAGCGGGGAACACGAGCAGTACTTC
CASRSLPTSGEHEQYF
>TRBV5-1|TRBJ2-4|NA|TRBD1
TGCGCCAGCAGCTTGGCCGTAGGGGGCGGCAAAAACATTCAGTACTTC
CASSLAVGGGKNIQYF
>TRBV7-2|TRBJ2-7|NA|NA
TGTGCCAGCAGCTTTGGACAGCGCCGGAACTACGAGCAGTACTTC
CASSFGQRRNYEQYF
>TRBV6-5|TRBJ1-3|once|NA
TGTGCCAGCCGAGGAGGGCGAGCTGGAAACACCATATATTTT
CASRGGRAGNTIYF
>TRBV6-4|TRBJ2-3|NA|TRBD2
TGTGCCAGCAGTGACGGACTAGCCCGCACAGATACGCAGTATTTT
CASSDGLARTDTQYF
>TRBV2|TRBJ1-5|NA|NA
TGTGCCAGCAGTGACCCTAGCAAGCCCCAGCATTTT
CASSDPSKPQHF
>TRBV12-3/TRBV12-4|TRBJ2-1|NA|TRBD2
TGTGCCAGCAGACTAGCGGACAATGAGCAGTTCTTC
CASRLADNEQFF
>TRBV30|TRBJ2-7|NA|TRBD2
TGTGCCTGGAGTGGGAAAGGACTAGCGGGAAGCGAGCAGTACTTC
CAWSGKGLAGSEQYF
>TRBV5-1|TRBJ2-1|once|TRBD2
TGCGCCAGCAGCTTGGGAGTTGGGGGGGCCTACAATGAGCAGTTCTTC
CASSLGVGGAYNEQFF
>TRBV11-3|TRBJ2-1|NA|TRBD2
TGTGCCAGCAGCCCAGGGACTAGCGAGGCCCAATCCTACAATGAGCAGTTCTTC
CASSPGTSEAQSYNEQFF
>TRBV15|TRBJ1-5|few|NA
TGTGCCACCAGCCCCCCTAACCAAGGGGCCCAGCATTTT
CATSPPNQGAQHF
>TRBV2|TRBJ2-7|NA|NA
TGTGCCAGCAGTGTTGAAGGGGCCGGCTACGAGCAGTACTTC
CASSVEGAGYEQYF